This T cell receptor beta chain appears in the sequencing data of a study of lung T cells in sarcoidosis with Löfgren's syndrome. Study-wide context: Analyses focused on Löfgren's syndrome patients. Findings of the study overall: Löfgren's syndrome patients reportedly showed greatest TRAV12-1 and TRBV2 expansion versus controls.

This clonotype was seen at least ten times. Its target is not known. The V gene lost 6 bases and the J gene lost 7 bases, with 13 bases spanning the gap. The CDR3 consists of 13 residues. MiXCR, applied by TCRdb to the reads, yields one record per CDR3 protein. Among 60,000 to 70,000 distinct CDR3 sequences, 21% were seen once, and the ten largest hold about 2%. The sample comprised CD4+ T cells from PBMCs. The chain uses TRBV12-3 or TRBV12-4 and TRBJ1-5; the D gene is possibly TRBD1 (6 bases). The sequence was obtained from a human donor with sarcoidosis (Löfgren's syndrome or another form), or a control subject (not recorded which). This CDR3 reads CASSPGGPQPQHF. The CDR3 nucleotides are TGTGCCAGCAGCCCCGGGGGGCCGCAGCCCCAGCATTTT.